One T cell receptor beta chain is described in this entry. No antigen is known for it. Possible read error: a much larger clone is one base away. Primed by a sample-barcoded 5' primer and a J-beta primer mix, a second PCR proceeded for about 6 to 11 cycles. Each single sample gave us at least 2.5 million CDR3-containing paired-end reads. TCRdb reprocessed the 5' RACE reads via MiXCR and lists one record per CDR3 protein. The sample yields 800,000 to 950,000 distinct CDR3 sequences, 25% to 30% seen once. This sample stems from a study of blood T cells in healthy people across ages. Notes on the study in general: Leaving the PBMCs unsorted stopped any conclusive comparison of naive versus antigen-experienced cells. Donor CMV infection status was unknown, possibly confounding age-related changes in expanded clonotypes.

The germline V gene has CDR1 MNHNS and CDR2 SASEGT. The CDR3 has 12 amino acids. With V trimmed by 9 bases and J by 2 bases, 1 base remained unmatched. These data were likewise used in another study, on T cells of mothers and their children. That source notes: Slightly higher but non-significant overlap marked related mother-child pairs versus unrelated pairs.

Material for sequencing was blood. The clonotype comes from a woman aged 40 to 50 in good health. The chain recombines TRBV6-1 with TRBJ2-7, with 10 nucleotides matching TRBD1. The CDR3 DNA reads TGTGCCAGTGACAGGGGGCCCTACGAGCAGTACTTC. Translation: CASDRGPYEQYF.